A selection of T cell receptor beta chains follows, all from one sample in a study of response to subunit inactivated influenza vaccine. TCRdb recomputed calls from the RT-PCR reads with MiXCR, one row per CDR3 protein. Of about 180,000 distinct CDR3 sequences in the sample, around 10% are singletons; the top ten hold roughly a third. The specimen comprised CD8+ T cells sorted from PBMCs, sampled roughly 24 months after vaccination. The origin of the receptors is a man in his fifties or sixties who received an inactivated influenza vaccine. The CDR3 runs from the conserved cysteine through the conserved F or W. A D gene is named only where the DNA matches it firmly. Part of the rows lack a size; the others show once, few, many or a class for expanded clones.

d_call	clone_size	v_call	j_call	cdr3_nt	cdr3_aa
TRBD2	many	TRBV12-3/TRBV12-4	TRBJ2-3	TGTGCCAGCAGTCCGCAAAAAGCGGGGATAGCGGCAGATACGCAGTATTTT	CASSPQKAGIAADTQYF
TRBD2	many	TRBV9	TRBJ2-3	TGTGCCAGCAGCGCGGGACTAGCGGACACAGATACGCAGTATTTT	CASSAGLADTDTQYF
TRBD1	NA	TRBV11-1	TRBJ2-2	TGTGCCAGCAGCACCCCCTTGAGGACAGGGGAGGTCACCGGGGAGCTGTTTTTT	CASSTPLRTGEVTGELFF
NA	few	TRBV9	TRBJ2-1	TGTGCCAGCAGCGTAGAAAGGGGGGTGACCTCCTACAATGAGCAGTTCTTC	CASSVERGVTSYNEQFF
NA	NA	TRBV2	TRBJ1-4	TGTGCCAGCAGTGAGTTGGGGAAAGAGACTAATGAAAAACTGTTTTTT	CASSELGKETNEKLFF
TRBD1	NA	TRBV28	TRBJ2-5	TGTGCCAGCACCTTGACAGGGGGCGCGGAGACCCAGTACTTC	CASTLTGGAETQYF
TRBD1	NA	TRBV7-9	TRBJ1-2	TGTGCCAGCAGCCTACAGGGGGTGGACTACTATGGCTACACCTTC	CASSLQGVDYYGYTF
NA	few	TRBV11-2	TRBJ2-7	TGTGCCAGCAGCTTAGTCAGCGGGACAACCTACGAGCAGTACTTC	CASSLVSGTTYEQYF
TRBD1	few	TRBV7-2	TRBJ2-7	TGTGCCAGCAGCTTAGGGGGGACAGGGGGCGAGCAGTACTTC	CASSLGGTGGEQYF
NA	many	TRBV6-2/TRBV6-3	TRBJ1-1	TGTGCCAGCAACCGCAGGGGTGGGGACACTGAAGCTTTCTTT	CASNRRGGDTEAFF
NA	few	TRBV5-6	TRBJ2-7	TGTGCCAGCAGCTTAGGGAATACGCCCTACGAGCAGTACTTC	CASSLGNTPYEQYF
NA	NA	TRBV28	TRBJ2-5	TGTGCCAGCAGTTTCGCGGAACGTTCCAAGGAGACCCAGTACTTC	CASSFAERSKETQYF